The 32 T cell receptor beta chains below come from one sample, sequenced in a study of shared clonotypes between healthy human individuals. Profiled with immunoSEQ multiplex PCR; TCRdb holds only in-frame clones, not every one. The table includes about 2 million clones, 90% to 95% detected once. Sequences were obtained from naive CD4+ T cells sorted from blood. Stated subset: CD45RA+ positively selected. The source of these receptors is a man younger than 30 in good health.

The chain is built from TRBV9 and TRBJ2-3, with D unresolved. Trimming stripped 3 bases from V and 1 base from J, with 9 bases between. The CDR3 has 14 residues. Germline values: CDR1 SGDLS, CDR2 YYNGEE. The CDR3 region is CASSALVGTDTQYF. CDR3 bases: TGTGCCAGCAGCGCTTTGGTCGGCACAGATACGCAGTATTTT.

The V gene is TRBV7-9, the J gene TRBJ2-1; D call uncertain. Germline V CDR1 and CDR2: SEHNR, FQNEAQ (reference sequence). V lost 5 bases, J lost 0 bases, and 14 bases lay in between. The CDR3 runs 16 residues. The DNA of the CDR3 is TGTGCCAGCAGCGACGATGCAGGCGTCTCCTACAATGAGCAGTTCTTC. It codes for CASSDDAGVSYNEQFF.

The genes are TRBV30 and TRBJ1-3; D is perhaps TRBD1 (5 bases). Germline V lookup: CDR1 GTSNPN, CDR2 SVGIG (reference sequence). Trimming cost V 1 base and J 3 bases, with 7 bases left between them. The CDR3 length is 13 residues. CDR3 sequence: CAWSGGDGNTIYF. CDR3 DNA sequence: TGTGCCTGGAGTGGGGGGGATGGAAACACCATATATTTT.

The chain combines TRBV11-3 with TRBJ2-5, with 9 positions matching TRBD1. Germline trimming cut 0 bases from V and 5 bases from J; bases unmatched to any gene: 7. CDR3 size: 16 residues. CDR1 is SGHNT, CDR2 YENEEA, per germline. CDR3 amino acids: CASSLDRGQGIETQYF. Here the CDR3 DNA reads TGTGCCAGCAGCTTAGATAGAGGACAGGGGATCGAGACCCAGTACTTC.

The chain employs TRBV5-4 and TRBJ1-3, with 7 bases identical to TRBD1. The CDR3 is made up of 18 amino acids. Germline-derived CDR1 and CDR2 are SGHNT and YYREEE (reference sequence). With 4 bases clipped from V and 4 bases from J, the junction kept 17 bases outside the gene matches. The CDR3 DNA reads TGTGCCAGCAGCCCGGGGCGAGGGGGCGATTCGTTGGGAAACACCATATATTTT. It codes for CASSPGRGGDSLGNTIYF.

The genes are TRBV7-9 and TRBJ1-1; D remains ambiguous. Germline V gene sequence: CDR1 SEHNR, CDR2 FQNEAQ (reference sequence). CDR3 length equals 12 residues. The germline V and J ends were trimmed by 5 bases and 5 bases, with 9 bases remaining between them. CDR3 DNA: TGTGCCAGCAGCCCCAGTAAGACTGAAGCTTTCTTT. Translated: CASSPSKTEAFF.

The V call is TRBV10-3, the J call TRBJ1-2; perhaps TRBD1 as D (5 bases). Trimming stripped 2 bases from V and 4 bases from J, with 11 bases between. Looked up from germline, CDR1 is ENHRY and CDR2 is SYGVKD. This CDR3 is 14 amino acids long. The CDR3 nucleotides are TGTGCCATCAGTGAGACAGGCTCCCCCTATGGCTACACCTTC. This sequence encodes CAISETGSPYGYTF.

The chain employs TRBV5-1 and TRBJ2-2, with 7 nucleotides matching TRBD1. CDR1 and CDR2 (germline): SGHRS, YFSETQ. The V and J ends lost 2 bases and 2 bases, in that order; junction bases with no gene match: 6. The CDR3 has 16 residues. CDR3 loop: CASSFHRGPNTGELFF. DNA for the CDR3: TGCGCCAGCAGCTTCCACAGGGGACCTAACACCGGGGAGCTGTTTTTT.

This clone was seen just once. V usage is TRBV7-9 and J usage is TRBJ2-7; 8 nucleotides match TRBD2. Germline loops: CDR1 SEHNR, CDR2 FQNEAQ (reference sequence). Unmatched junction bases numbered 3, after V lost 1 base and J lost 1 base. This CDR3 has 15 residues. As DNA, the CDR3 is TGTGCCAGCAGCTTAGTGGGACTAGGGTCCTACGAGCAGTACTTC. Its protein is CASSLVGLGSYEQYF.

The chain has TRBV28 and TRBJ2-3; D is uncertain. Germline V gene lookup returns CDR1 MDHEN and CDR2 SYDVKM. V was pared by 8 bases and J by 5 bases, with 11 bases between. The CDR3 has 12 amino acids. This CDR3 reads CASLGLVDTQYF. Written as DNA, the CDR3 is TGTGCCAGCCTTGGGCTTGTAGATACGCAGTATTTT.

This sequence joins TRBV6-5 and TRBJ1-5; no clear D gene. The CDR3 extends over 14 amino acids. From germline, CDR1 is MNHEY and CDR2 SVGAGI. V was shortened by 9 bases and J by 0 bases, with 12 bases between the two germline ends. CDR3 loop: CARNGRGSNQPQHF. DNA for the CDR3: TGTGCCAGGAATGGTAGAGGTAGCAATCAGCCCCAGCATTTT.

V usage is TRBV11-1 and J usage is TRBJ1-3; D is uncertain. The CDR3 contains 17 residues. Germline lookup yields CDR1 SGHAT and CDR2 FQDESV (reference sequence). The V gene lost 5 bases and the J gene lost 0 bases, with 17 bases spanning the gap. CDR3 amino acids: CASSPTIQVLSGNTIYF. The CDR3 bases are TGTGCCAGCAGCCCCACAATCCAGGTTCTCTCTGGAAACACCATATATTTT.

This chain uses TRBV7-9 with TRBJ1-2; TRBD1 matches 8 bases. This CDR3 contains 14 residues. Per germline, CDR1 SEHNR and CDR2 FQNEAQ (reference sequence). V lost 0 bases, J lost 9 bases, and 6 bases stayed unmatched. The CDR3 DNA is TGTGCCAGCAGCTTAGCCGGACAGGGAATGAGCTACACCTTC. Translated, it gives CASSLAGQGMSYTF.

The chain carries TRBV9 and TRBJ2-1, with 9 bases fitting TRBD1. V lost 4 bases, J lost 8 bases, and 10 bases stayed unmatched. CDR3 length: 15 amino acids. In germline, CDR1 is SGDLS, CDR2 YYNGEE. The CDR3 is CASSPGQGYYDEQFF. Written as DNA, the CDR3 is TGTGCCAGCAGCCCCGGACAGGGGTATTATGATGAGCAGTTCTTC.

The chain couples TRBV7-4 to TRBJ2-7; 8 bases are shared with TRBD1. There are 16 residues in the CDR3. Per the germline V gene, CDR1 is SGHVT and CDR2 is SQSDAQ. The trim removed 8 bases at V and 2 bases at J, leaving 14 bases unmatched. This CDR3 reads CASGRVTGDFPYEQYF. CDR3 in DNA: TGTGCCAGCGGAAGGGTGACAGGGGACTTTCCCTACGAGCAGTACTTC. The full variable domain, with the rest looked up from reference TRBV7-4 and TRBJ2-7, is GAGVSQSPRYKVAKRGRDVALRCDSISGHVTLYWYRQTLGQGSEVLTYSQSDAQRDKSGRPSGRFSAERPERSVSTLKIQRTEQGDSAVYLCASGRVTGDFPYEQYFGPGTRLTVT.

Concerning this clone: Other DNA sequences of this sample code for an identical CDR3. V is TRBV5-1 and J is TRBJ2-2, with no clear D. V dropped 0 bases and J dropped 1 base, with 7 bases sitting between them. This CDR3 is 15 amino acids long. Germline V gene lookup returns CDR1 SGHRS and CDR2 YFSETQ. CDR3 residues: CASSLVGLNTGELFF. The CDR3 region has the DNA TGCGCCAGCAGCTTGGTAGGGCTGAACACCGGGGAGCTGTTTTTT.

The gene calls are TRBV12-5 and TRBJ2-2, with D maybe TRBD1 (6 bases). The germline V and J ends were trimmed by 0 bases and 4 bases, with 9 bases remaining between them. The germline gives CDR1 LGHNT, CDR2 FRNRAP. This CDR3 has 15 amino acids. The CDR3 loop is CASGLVEGGTGELFF. As DNA, the CDR3 is TGTGCTAGTGGTTTGGTTGAAGGGGGCACCGGGGAGCTGTTTTTT.

This clone was observed a single time. This same CDR3 is encoded by further DNA sequences in the sample. This sequence joins TRBV9 and TRBJ2-3; D is possibly TRBD2 (6 bases). The CDR3 covers 12 residues. Germline V gives CDR1 SGDLS, CDR2 YYNGEE. Trimming cost V 3 bases and J 5 bases, with 7 bases left between them. This CDR3 is CASSAAGDTQYF. The DNA for the CDR3 is TGTGCCAGCAGCGCAGCGGGAGATACGCAGTATTTT.

About this clone itself: Other DNA sequences in this specimen translate into the identical CDR3. The DNA of the CDR3 is TGCGCCAGCAGCCAAGACGGTAACTCTGGAAACACCATATATTTT. It is translated as CASSQDGNSGNTIYF. The chain carries TRBV4-3 and TRBJ1-3, with D hard to call. The germline V gene has CDR1 LGHNA and CDR2 YSLEER. Trimming left V 0 bases short and J 0 bases short, with 6 bases between. This CDR3 spans 15 amino acids.

V gene TRBV18 combines with J gene TRBJ1-6, with 8 nucleotides matching TRBD1. Germline trimming cut 6 bases from V and 3 bases from J; bases unmatched to any gene: 4. The CDR3 spans 15 residues. Germline V gene data show CDR1 as KGHSH and CDR2 as LQKENI. In DNA, the CDR3 is TGTGCCAGCTCGACAGGGGAACACTATAATTCACCCCTCCACTTT. Its protein product is CASSTGEHYNSPLHF.

V is TRBV5-1 and J is TRBJ1-5, with D unclear. This CDR3 spans 14 amino acids. The ends were cut back, 0 bases at V and 7 bases at J, with 11 bases in the middle. Germline V gene lookup returns CDR1 SGHRS and CDR2 YFSETQ. The CDR3 is CASSLVPWGQPQHF. The CDR3 DNA sequence: TGCGCCAGCAGCTTGGTGCCTTGGGGACAGCCCCAGCATTTT.

The rearrangement joins TRBV6-1 to TRBJ2-7; TRBD1 is a possible D gene (5 bases). Germline V gives CDR1 MNHNS, CDR2 SASEGT. The V end was cut by 4 bases, the J end by 2 bases, with 15 bases between. CDR3 size: 15 residues. CDR3 sequence (DNA): TGTGCCAGCAGTGCGTTGACAGCTTTAACCTACGAGCAGTACTTC. It specifies CASSALTALTYEQYF.

This chain links TRBV19 with TRBJ2-3; D is unclear. The CDR3 has 14 residues. Germline V gene data show CDR1 as LNHDA and CDR2 as SQIVND (reference sequence). V lost 5 bases and J 2 bases, leaving 11 bases between the germline ends. CDR3 protein: CASSLRPDTDTQYF. DNA of the CDR3: TGTGCCAGTAGTCTACGACCAGACACAGATACGCAGTATTTT.

V gene TRBV6-5 combines with J gene TRBJ2-5; D is unclear. CDR1 and CDR2 (germline): MNHEY, SVGAGI. The V gene lost 1 base and the J gene lost 7 bases, with 10 bases spanning the gap. This CDR3 contains 13 residues. The CDR3 region is CASSYYSEGTQYF. In DNA form, the CDR3 reads TGTGCCAGCAGTTACTATTCAGAAGGGACCCAGTACTTC.

Concerning this clone: Because the CDR3 is missing its conserved closing phenylalanine or tryptophan, this is likely a read error. The DNA is omitted, as the CDR3 cannot be located on it reliably, and the CDR3 follows TCRdb's listing. The chain is built from TRBV23-1 and TRBJ1-1; no DNA check was done on the table's D call, TRBD1. TRBV23-1 is an ORF, with its function uncertain. The CDR3 has 13 amino acids, counting both end residues. The CDR3 spells CASSQNRGRLVDG.

On this clone itself: Sequence at one end of the junction differs from germline and may be a read error. The chain joins TRBV7-7 to TRBJ1-2; TRBD1 matches 7 bases. In germline, CDR1 is SSHAT, CDR2 FNYEAQ (reference sequence). The CDR3 has 14 residues. The CDR3 DNA sequence: TGTGCTAGCAGCTTTCAGGGGGATCTCTATGGCTACACCTTC. Protein product: CASSFQGDLYGYTF.

The CDR3 here is CASRGDRAGDTEAFF. CDR3 nucleotide sequence: TGTGCCAGCAGGGGGGACAGGGCGGGTGACACTGAAGCTTTCTTT. The chain uses TRBV6-1 and TRBJ1-1, with 9 positions matching TRBD1. With 6 bases clipped from V and 3 bases from J, the junction kept 8 bases outside the gene matches. This CDR3 is 15 amino acids long. The germline CDR1 and CDR2 sequences are MNHNS and SASEGT.

The rearrangement joins TRBV6-5 to TRBJ1-1; D call uncertain. Deletions cut 6 bases from V and 1 base from J, with 9 bases between. The CDR3 length is 13 residues. Per germline, CDR1 MNHEY and CDR2 SVGAGI. CDR3 loop: CASSTLKNTEAFF. The CDR3 bases are TGTGCCAGCAGCACTCTAAAGAACACTGAAGCTTTCTTT.

This chain uses TRBV6-1 with TRBJ2-1, with 10 bases lining up with TRBD1. The junction had 15 bases not matched to a gene; V was cut back by 4 bases and J by 0 bases. Germline lookup yields CDR1 MNHNS and CDR2 SASEGT. This CDR3 spans 20 amino acids. CDR3 residues: CASSASRDRGTFSSYNEQFF. The CDR3 DNA reads TGTGCCAGCAGTGCAAGCCGGGACAGGGGAACCTTCAGCTCCTACAATGAGCAGTTCTTC.

The chain joins TRBV5-1 to TRBJ2-1; 10 bases map to TRBD2. This CDR3 contains 17 residues. The germline CDR1 and CDR2 sequences are SGHRS and YFSETQ. The J segment lost 4 bases and the V segment lost 4 bases, leaving 11 bases of the junction unmatched. CDR3 sequence (DNA): TGCGCCAGCAGCCAGGAGGCAGCGGGGGGGAAATACAATGAGCAGTTCTTC. It is translated as CASSQEAAGGKYNEQFF.

The J gene is TRBJ1-1, the V gene TRBV29-1, with 9 bases aligning to TRBD1. V was clipped by 6 bases and J by 3 bases; unmatched bases: 11. This CDR3 is 15 amino acids long. Germline V lookup: CDR1 SQVTM, CDR2 ANQGSEA. CDR3 sequence (DNA): TGCAGCGTGCCCGGGACAGGGTGGTATGACACTGAAGCTTTCTTT. Protein product: CSVPGTGWYDTEAFF.

This clone was seen only once. The CDR3 ends on some other residue instead of the conserved phenylalanine or tryptophan, so this is likely a read error. Because the CDR3's place on the DNA is in doubt, the DNA is left out and the CDR3 is given as listed by TCRdb. The chain is built from TRBV5-6 and TRBJ2-3; the table's D call, TRBD2, has no DNA check behind it. The CDR3 length is 11 residues, termini included. Germline lookup yields CDR1 SGHDT and CDR2 YYEEEE. CDR3 sequence: CASSSGTSERL.